This is a list of T cell receptor beta chains from one sample in a study of lymphopenia after photon versus proton radiotherapy. Using immunoSEQ multiplex PCR, the repertoire was profiled, and TCRdb retains in-frame clones only, with some absent. The sample has over 15,000 clones; approximately 91% are singletons. The sequencing here drew on peripheral blood, taken from a patient treated with proton-based radiotherapy. The origin of the receptors is a man in his sixties or seventies with pancreatic cancer. The CDR3 runs from the conserved cysteine through the conserved F or W. Fields, in order: J gene, V gene, D gene, clone size, CDR3 protein, CDR3 DNA. A D gene is named only where the DNA matches it firmly. The listing skips clone size in some rows; elsewhere it reads once, few, many or a size class.

J gene: TRBJ2-2; V gene: TRBV7-3; D gene: .; clone size: .; CDR3 protein: CASSPRTANTGELFF; CDR3 DNA: TGTGCCAGCAGCCCCCGGACGGCGAACACCGGGGAGCTGTTTTTT
J gene: TRBJ2-3; V gene: TRBV6-5; D gene: TRBD2; clone size: .; CDR3 protein: CATSGSGDTQYF; CDR3 DNA: TGTGCCACTAGCGGTTCAGGGGATACGCAGTATTTT
J gene: TRBJ2-7; V gene: TRBV9; D gene: TRBD2; clone size: .; CDR3 protein: CASSVGGLAESPAYEQYF; CDR3 DNA: TGTGCCAGCAGCGTAGGAGGACTAGCGGAGTCCCCCGCCTACGAGCAGTACTTC
J gene: TRBJ2-1; V gene: TRBV27; D gene: TRBD1; clone size: .; CDR3 protein: CASSFILVRDRAYNEQFF; CDR3 DNA: TGTGCCAGCAGTTTTATTCTCGTACGGGACAGGGCCTACAATGAGCAGTTCTTC
J gene: TRBJ2-2; V gene: TRBV4-1; D gene: .; clone size: .; CDR3 protein: CASSQDRFGGTATGELFF; CDR3 DNA: TGCGCCAGCAGCCAAGATCGGTTTGGGGGAACGGCCACCGGGGAGCTGTTTTTT
J gene: TRBJ2-3; V gene: TRBV11-2; D gene: TRBD2; clone size: .; CDR3 protein: CASSLGLAGRTDTQYF; CDR3 DNA: TGTGCCAGCAGCTTAGGATTAGCGGGCCGCACAGATACGCAGTATTTT
J gene: TRBJ1-2; V gene: TRBV5-1; D gene: TRBD1; clone size: .; CDR3 protein: CASSLEQGARGYTF; CDR3 DNA: TGCGCCAGCAGCTTGGAACAGGGGGCGCGAGGCTACACCTTC
J gene: TRBJ1-6; V gene: TRBV7-2; D gene: .; clone size: .; CDR3 protein: CASSFSVGTARHSPLHF; CDR3 DNA: TGTGCCAGCAGCTTTAGCGTGGGAACCGCCCGGCATTCACCCCTCCACTTT
J gene: TRBJ1-4; V gene: TRBV19; D gene: .; clone size: .; CDR3 protein: CASTGTPSEKLFF; CDR3 DNA: TGTGCCAGTACCGGGACACCTAGTGAAAAACTGTTTTTT
J gene: TRBJ2-1; V gene: TRBV19; D gene: TRBD1; clone size: .; CDR3 protein: CASSINRDRGHEQFF; CDR3 DNA: TGTGCCAGTAGTATTAACCGGGACAGGGGGCATGAGCAGTTCTTC
J gene: TRBJ1-3; V gene: TRBV7-3; D gene: .; clone size: .; CDR3 protein: CASGAGRPRNTIYF; CDR3 DNA: TGTGCCAGCGGGGCAGGGCGTCCTAGAAACACCATATATTTT
J gene: TRBJ1-5; V gene: TRBV27; D gene: .; clone size: .; CDR3 protein: CASSLTQGQNQPQHF; CDR3 DNA: TGTGCCAGCAGTTTAACCCAAGGACAGAACCAGCCCCAGCATTTT
J gene: TRBJ2-7; V gene: TRBV7-9; D gene: .; clone size: .; CDR3 protein: CASTGYPSSYEQYF; CDR3 DNA: TGTGCCAGCACCGGTTACCCCTCCTCCTACGAGCAGTACTTC
J gene: TRBJ2-7; V gene: TRBV5-6; D gene: TRBD1; clone size: .; CDR3 protein: CASSQGQAGEQYF; CDR3 DNA: TGTGCCAGCAGCCAGGGACAGGCCGGCGAGCAGTACTTC
J gene: TRBJ2-2; V gene: TRBV5-1; D gene: .; clone size: .; CDR3 protein: CASSLLGPGTGELFF; CDR3 DNA: TGCGCCAGCAGCTTGTTGGGGCCTGGGACCGGGGAGCTGTTTTTT
J gene: TRBJ1-2; V gene: TRBV21-1; D gene: .; clone size: .; CDR3 protein: CASSKRDRGDPLSDGYTF; CDR3 DNA: TGTGCCAGCAGCAAGAGGGACAGGGGGGATCCCCTATCAGATGGCTACACCTTC
J gene: TRBJ2-1; V gene: TRBV29-1; D gene: .; clone size: once; CDR3 protein: CSVTGGAGEQSSYNEQFF; CDR3 DNA: TGCAGCGTTACCGGGGGAGCCGGCGAACAAAGCTCCTACAATGAGCAGTTCTTC
J gene: TRBJ2-2; V gene: TRBV5-4; D gene: TRBD1; clone size: .; CDR3 protein: CASSFDRGSSGELFF; CDR3 DNA: TGTGCCAGCAGCTTCGACAGGGGGTCTTCCGGGGAGCTGTTTTTT
J gene: TRBJ2-1; V gene: TRBV7-3; D gene: .; clone size: .; CDR3 protein: CASSPTGSYNEQFF; CDR3 DNA: TGTGCCAGCAGCCCTACTGGGTCCTACAATGAGCAGTTCTTC
J gene: TRBJ1-1; V gene: TRBV6-1; D gene: .; clone size: .; CDR3 protein: CASSVMGGTEAFF; CDR3 DNA: TGTGCCAGCAGTGTGATGGGGGGCACTGAAGCTTTCTTT
J gene: TRBJ1-2; V gene: TRBV4-2; D gene: .; clone size: .; CDR3 protein: CASSQDPTLVYGYTF; CDR3 DNA: TGTGCCAGCAGCCAAGATCCGACATTAGTCTATGGCTACACCTTC
J gene: TRBJ1-2; V gene: TRBV10-2; D gene: .; clone size: .; CDR3 protein: CASSHGGTGSGYGYTF; CDR3 DNA: TGCGCCAGCAGCCACGGCGGAACAGGGTCCGGCTATGGCTACACCTTC
J gene: TRBJ1-4; V gene: TRBV9; D gene: .; clone size: .; CDR3 protein: CASSVRGENEKLFF; CDR3 DNA: TGTGCCAGCAGCGTTAGGGGAGAAAATGAAAAACTGTTTTTT
J gene: TRBJ1-1; V gene: TRBV29-1; D gene: .; clone size: .; CDR3 protein: CSVVRGSEAFF; CDR3 DNA: TGCAGCGTTGTTCGGGGATCTGAAGCTTTCTTT
J gene: TRBJ1-6; V gene: TRBV7-3; D gene: TRBD1; clone size: .; CDR3 protein: CASSLKSGTGNSPLHF; CDR3 DNA: TGTGCCAGCAGCTTAAAGTCCGGGACAGGGAATTCACCCCTCCACTTT
J gene: TRBJ1-1; V gene: TRBV7-9; D gene: .; clone size: .; CDR3 protein: CASSFWSNTEAFF; CDR3 DNA: TGTGCCAGCAGCTTTTGGTCGAACACTGAAGCTTTCTTT
J gene: TRBJ1-4; V gene: TRBV19; D gene: .; clone size: once; CDR3 protein: CASREGGGTNEKLFF; CDR3 DNA: TGTGCCAGTAGAGAGGGGGGAGGGACTAATGAAAAACTGTTTTTT
J gene: TRBJ1-1; V gene: TRBV10-2; D gene: .; clone size: .; CDR3 protein: CASSEPRPGDTEAFF; CDR3 DNA: TGCGCCAGCAGTGAGCCAAGGCCGGGGGACACTGAAGCTTTCTTT
J gene: TRBJ2-1; V gene: TRBV6-6; D gene: .; clone size: .; CDR3 protein: CASSPKRASYNEQFF; CDR3 DNA: TGTGCCAGCAGTCCAAAGCGGGCCTCCTACAATGAGCAGTTCTTC
J gene: TRBJ2-7; V gene: TRBV7-2; D gene: TRBD1; clone size: .; CDR3 protein: CASSLYLGQDLREQYF; CDR3 DNA: TGTGCCAGCAGCTTATACTTGGGACAGGACCTGAGGGAGCAGTACTTC
J gene: TRBJ1-5; V gene: TRBV19; D gene: .; clone size: .; CDR3 protein: CASSIGLQGNQPQHF; CDR3 DNA: TGTGCCAGTAGTATTGGTCTACAGGGCAATCAGCCCCAGCATTTT
J gene: TRBJ1-2; V gene: TRBV2; D gene: .; clone size: .; CDR3 protein: CASSERRGASGYTF; CDR3 DNA: TGTGCCAGCAGTGAACGTAGGGGCGCGTCTGGCTACACCTTC
J gene: TRBJ1-5; V gene: TRBV30; D gene: .; clone size: .; CDR3 protein: CAWSWGPRQPQHF; CDR3 DNA: TGTGCCTGGAGTTGGGGGCCTCGGCAGCCCCAGCATTTT
J gene: TRBJ1-6; V gene: TRBV7-2; D gene: .; clone size: .; CDR3 protein: CASSAGRGYNSPLHF; CDR3 DNA: TGTGCCAGCAGCGCAGGACGGGGGTACAATTCACCCCTCCACTTT
J gene: TRBJ2-2; V gene: TRBV29-1; D gene: .; clone size: .; CDR3 protein: CSTGFATGELFF; CDR3 DNA: TGCAGCACCGGGTTTGCAACCGGGGAGCTGTTTTTT
J gene: TRBJ2-5; V gene: TRBV6-1; D gene: .; clone size: .; CDR3 protein: CASSEAGYETQYF; CDR3 DNA: TGTGCCAGCAGTGAAGCGGGATACGAGACCCAGTACTTC
J gene: TRBJ2-2; V gene: TRBV6-1; D gene: TRBD1; clone size: .; CDR3 protein: CASTIQGTGELFF; CDR3 DNA: TGTGCCAGCACCATACAGGGGACCGGGGAGCTGTTTTTT
J gene: TRBJ1-4; V gene: TRBV28; D gene: .; clone size: .; CDR3 protein: CASSSPRTATNEKLFF; CDR3 DNA: TGTGCCAGCAGTTCTCCTAGGACTGCAACTAATGAAAAACTGTTTTTT
J gene: TRBJ1-4; V gene: TRBV30; D gene: .; clone size: .; CDR3 protein: CAWSEGDEKLFF; CDR3 DNA: TGTGCCTGGAGTGAAGGGGATGAAAAACTGTTTTTT
J gene: TRBJ2-5; V gene: TRBV29-1; D gene: .; clone size: .; CDR3 protein: CSTGRGGGQETQYF; CDR3 DNA: TGCAGCACAGGGAGGGGCGGGGGCCAAGAGACCCAGTACTTC
J gene: TRBJ2-4; V gene: TRBV5-1; D gene: .; clone size: .; CDR3 protein: CASSLEVSSNIQYF; CDR3 DNA: TGCGCCAGCAGCTTGGAGGTCAGTTCAAACATTCAGTACTTC
J gene: TRBJ2-4; V gene: TRBV7-2; D gene: .; clone size: .; CDR3 protein: CASSFPPGATLAKNIQYF; CDR3 DNA: TGTGCCAGCAGCTTTCCACCCGGGGCCACTCTAGCCAAAAACATTCAGTACTTC
J gene: TRBJ1-1; V gene: TRBV11-2; D gene: TRBD1; clone size: .; CDR3 protein: CASSLGGTGRSTEAFF; CDR3 DNA: TGTGCCAGCAGCTTAGGTGGGACAGGGCGAAGCACTGAAGCTTTCTTT
J gene: TRBJ2-1; V gene: TRBV7-8; D gene: TRBD2; clone size: .; CDR3 protein: CASSLEAGPGTYNEQFF; CDR3 DNA: TGTGCCAGCAGCTTAGAAGCGGGGCCGGGGACCTACAATGAGCAGTTCTTC
J gene: TRBJ2-7; V gene: TRBV7-3; D gene: TRBD2; clone size: .; CDR3 protein: CASSLRLAGSDEQYF; CDR3 DNA: TGTGCCAGCAGCCTGAGACTAGCGGGGTCCGACGAGCAGTACTTC
J gene: TRBJ2-7; V gene: TRBV30; D gene: .; clone size: .; CDR3 protein: CAWSVPGGNEQYF; CDR3 DNA: TGTGCCTGGAGTGTACCAGGGGGGAACGAGCAGTACTTC
J gene: TRBJ1-1; V gene: TRBV5-1; D gene: .; clone size: once; CDR3 protein: CASSVGQNTEAFF; CDR3 DNA: TGCGCCAGCAGCGTGGGACAAAACACTGAAGCTTTCTTT
J gene: TRBJ2-7; V gene: TRBV7-7; D gene: .; clone size: .; CDR3 protein: CASSLASSGEQYF; CDR3 DNA: TGTGCCAGCAGCTTAGCGTCCTCCGGTGAGCAGTACTTC
J gene: TRBJ2-3; V gene: TRBV5-1; D gene: TRBD1; clone size: .; CDR3 protein: CASSLGTGVDTDTQYF; CDR3 DNA: TGCGCCAGCAGCTTAGGGACAGGGGTAGACACAGATACGCAGTATTTT
J gene: TRBJ2-7; V gene: TRBV28; D gene: .; clone size: .; CDR3 protein: CASSQPYEQYF; CDR3 DNA: TGTGCCAGCAGTCAACCCTACGAGCAGTACTTC